The rows below give T cell receptor beta chains drawn from one sample of a study of T-cell reconstitution after alpha-beta-depleted transplantation in children. A single record per CDR3 protein comes from TCRdb applying MiXCR to the PCR reads. The data hold approximately 32,000 distinct CDR3 sequences, with about 7% observed a single time. The input for sequencing was peripheral blood, taken 60 days after TCRalphabeta/CD19-depleted stem cell transplant. Receptors originate from a child less than two years old who had a stem cell transplant for acute myeloid leukemia, so the T cells may come from the graft donor. Both conserved end residues are part of each CDR3. The order of the fields is D gene, J gene, clone size, V gene, CDR3 protein, CDR3 DNA. The D gene is left open where the match is weak. Part of the rows lack a size; the others show once, few, many or a class for expanded clones.

-	TRBJ1-2	many	TRBV4-2	CASSQDLGGSYTF	TGTGCCAGCAGCCAAGATTTAGGGGGGAGCTACACCTTC
-	TRBJ2-2	many	TRBV5-6	CASSGGTHTGELFF	TGTGCCAGCAGCGGCGGGACTCACACCGGGGAGCTGTTTTTT
-	TRBJ1-2	many	TRBV12-3/TRBV12-4	CASSLVSRNYGYTF	TGTGCCAGCAGTTTAGTAAGCCGTAACTATGGCTACACCTTC
-	TRBJ1-4	many	TRBV6-5	CASSYGEKLFF	TGTGCCAGCAGTTACGGCGAAAAACTGTTTTTT
TRBD2	TRBJ2-3	many	TRBV7-2	CASRAASGSRTDTQYF	TGTGCCAGCAGGGCTGCTAGCGGGAGTCGGACAGATACGCAGTATTTT
TRBD1	TRBJ1-1	many	TRBV3-1	CASSHQWDRGRKAFF	TGTGCCAGCAGCCACCAATGGGACAGGGGACGGAAAGCTTTCTTT
TRBD2	TRBJ2-7	many	TRBV10-3	CAISPIAGGPHEQYF	TGTGCCATCAGTCCTATAGCGGGAGGGCCCCACGAGCAGTACTTC
-	TRBJ2-3	-	TRBV19	CASNPDFRYNTDTQYF	TGTGCCAGTAACCCCGATTTTCGCTATAACACAGATACGCAGTATTTT
TRBD1	TRBJ1-2	many	TRBV11-3	CASSVGTGENYGYTF	TGTGCCAGCAGCGTGGGGACAGGAGAAAACTATGGCTACACCTTC
-	TRBJ2-7	many	TRBV27	CASRSRGPYEQYF	TGTGCCAGCAGATCCAGGGGACCCTACGAGCAGTACTTC
-	TRBJ2-2	many	TRBV12-3/TRBV12-4	CASSSGGRAGELFF	TGTGCCAGCAGTTCTGGGGGGAGAGCCGGGGAGCTGTTTTTT
TRBD1	TRBJ1-5	many	TRBV27	CASSVGQGAGQPQHF	TGTGCCAGCAGTGTCGGACAGGGGGCCGGTCAGCCCCAGCATTTT
-	TRBJ1-1	many	TRBV20-1	CSAAWEGNTEAFF	TGCAGTGCTGCTTGGGAGGGGAACACTGAAGCTTTCTTT
-	TRBJ2-1	many	TRBV12-3/TRBV12-4	CASSSGLYNEQFF	TGTGCCAGCAGTTCGGGACTTTACAATGAGCAGTTCTTC
TRBD2	TRBJ2-3	many	TRBV11-2	CASSLELAGGPGTDTQYF	TGTGCCAGCAGCTTAGAACTAGCGGGGGGGCCGGGCACAGATACGCAGTATTTT
TRBD1	TRBJ2-2	many	TRBV28	CASIGTGWTGELFF	TGTGCCAGCATTGGGACAGGGTGGACCGGGGAGCTGTTTTTT
TRBD1	TRBJ2-5	few	TRBV5-1	CASSLDRPSETQYF	TGCGCCAGCAGCCTGGACAGGCCCAGCGAGACCCAGTACTTC
TRBD2	TRBJ2-1	many	TRBV28	CASSLRWATSDEQFF	TGTGCCAGCAGTTTAAGGTGGGCAACTAGCGACGAGCAGTTCTTC
-	TRBJ1-6	many	TRBV12-3/TRBV12-4	CASSLDSYNSPLHF	TGTGCCAGCAGTTTAGACTCCTATAATTCACCCCTCCACTTT
TRBD2	TRBJ2-1	many	TRBV24-1	CATSDFTSGRGEQFF	TGTGCCACCAGTGATTTTACTAGCGGGAGAGGCGAGCAGTTCTTC
-	TRBJ2-7	many	TRBV5-1	CASSFSGYEQYF	TGCGCCAGCAGCTTCTCAGGTTACGAGCAGTACTTC
TRBD1	TRBJ1-2	many	TRBV12-3/TRBV12-4	CASSPDRARGYTF	TGTGCCAGCAGCCCTGACAGGGCTCGCGGCTACACCTTC
TRBD2	TRBJ2-5	many	TRBV24-1	CATSDILAGGLMETQYF	TGTGCCACCAGTGATATACTAGCGGGAGGTTTAATGGAGACCCAGTACTTC
-	TRBJ2-7	many	TRBV9	CASSPGPRFSYEQYF	TGTGCCAGCAGCCCTGGGCCCCGCTTTTCCTACGAGCAGTACTTC
-	TRBJ1-5	many	TRBV12-3/TRBV12-4	CASSLSHQPQHF	TGTGCCAGCAGTTTATCTCATCAGCCCCAGCATTTT
-	TRBJ1-4	many	TRBV4-3	CASSQDGVLSSTNEKLFF	TGCGCCAGCAGCCAAGATGGGGTGCTCTCTTCAACTAATGAAAAACTGTTTTTT
TRBD1	TRBJ1-1	many	TRBV7-9	CASSLQGGPNTEAFF	TGTGCCAGCAGCTTACAGGGGGGGCCGAACACTGAAGCTTTCTTT
-	TRBJ2-7	many	TRBV12-3/TRBV12-4	CASGSAGADEQYF	TGTGCCAGCGGCTCAGCGGGCGCGGACGAGCAGTACTTC
TRBD1	TRBJ2-5	many	TRBV24-1	CATSDFRTGGQETQYF	TGTGCCACCAGTGATTTCAGGACAGGGGGACAAGAGACCCAGTACTTC
TRBD2	TRBJ2-1	many	TRBV12-3/TRBV12-4	CASSSTSELYNEQFF	TGTGCCAGCAGTTCGACTAGCGAACTATACAATGAGCAGTTCTTC
TRBD1	TRBJ1-1	many	TRBV4-2	CASSQVDRGDEAFF	TGTGCCAGCAGCCAAGTGGACAGGGGAGATGAAGCTTTCTTT
-	TRBJ2-1	many	TRBV12-3/TRBV12-4	CASSYQGWNEQFF	TGTGCCAGCAGCTATCAGGGTTGGAATGAGCAGTTCTTC
TRBD1	TRBJ2-1	-	TRBV19	CASSIADRGINEQFF	TGTGCCAGTAGTATCGCGGACAGGGGGATTAATGAGCAGTTCTTC
-	TRBJ2-1	many	TRBV7-8	CASSLEVTGNYNEQFF	TGTGCCAGCAGCTTAGAGGTAACGGGGAACTACAATGAGCAGTTCTTC
-	TRBJ2-4	many	TRBV7-9	CASSSREKDKGKNIQYF	TGTGCCAGCAGCTCCAGGGAAAAGGACAAGGGCAAAAACATTCAGTACTTC
-	TRBJ2-1	many	TRBV4-3	CASSQVFWIARYNEQFF	TGCGCCAGCAGCCAAGTATTTTGGATAGCGAGATACAATGAGCAGTTCTTC
-	TRBJ2-5	-	TRBV9	CASSVNPSSQETQYF	TGTGCCAGCAGCGTAAACCCTAGCTCCCAAGAGACCCAGTACTTC
TRBD1	TRBJ1-1	many	TRBV4-2	CASSQETQGGSEAFF	TGTGCCAGCAGCCAAGAAACGCAGGGGGGGTCTGAAGCTTTCTTT
-	TRBJ2-1	many	TRBV5-5	CASSLLRVRNEQFF	TGTGCCAGCAGCTTGTTGCGGGTGAGGAATGAGCAGTTCTTC
TRBD1	TRBJ1-1	many	TRBV20-1	CSALRDSLEAFF	TGCAGTGCGCTCCGGGACAGTCTAGAAGCTTTCTTT
TRBD1	TRBJ2-5	-	TRBV6-2/TRBV6-3	CASSLSRDRGWKTQYF	TGTGCCAGCAGCCTCTCCCGGGACAGGGGGTGGAAGACCCAGTACTTC
-	TRBJ2-7	many	TRBV11-2	CASSSYLSSYEQYF	TGTGCCAGCAGCTCTTATCTGAGCTCCTACGAGCAGTACTTC
-	TRBJ2-3	-	TRBV4-2	CASSQVLSGRDTQYF	TGTGCCAGCAGCCAAGTGCTTAGCGGCCGGGATACGCAGTATTTT
-	TRBJ2-5	many	TRBV12-3/TRBV12-4	CASSLRARQETQYF	TGTGCCAGCAGTTTAAGGGCTAGACAAGAGACCCAGTACTTC
TRBD2	TRBJ2-1	many	TRBV4-3	CASSPWTSGDNEQFF	TGCGCCAGCAGCCCCTGGACTAGCGGCGACAATGAGCAGTTCTTC